Below, 14 T cell receptor beta chains from the same sample are listed, as sequenced in a study of blood T cells in healthy people across ages. Then a second PCR, running roughly 7 to 11 cycles, was carried out with a sample-barcoded 5' primer and a J-beta primer mix. TCRdb reprocessed the 5' RACE reads with MiXCR, giving one entry per CDR3 protein. The data show hundreds of thousands of distinct CDR3 sequences, around 48% seen once. The sample consisted of blood. These receptors all stem from a man aged 25 to 45 in good health.

The table lists this clonotype with many counts. The gene calls are TRBV20-1 and TRBJ2-5; tentatively, D is TRBD1 or TRBD2 (6 bases each). This CDR3 is built from 17 residues. The V end lost 6 bases, the J end lost 1 base, and 24 bases lay between the germline ends. Looked up from germline, CDR1 is DFQATT and CDR2 is SNEGSKA (reference sequence). The CDR3 loop reads CSASPGGPGAVQETQYF. Written as DNA, the CDR3 is TGCAGTGCCAGCCCCGGGGGACCGGGGGCCGTCCAAGAGACCCAGTACTTC.

J is TRBJ2-6 and V is TRBV24-1; D gene ambiguous. V was shortened by 9 bases and J by 3 bases, with 8 bases between the two germline ends. CDR3 length equals 13 residues. The germline V gene encodes CDR1 KGHDR and CDR2 SFDVKD. The DNA for the CDR3 is TGTGCCACCCTAGGGATTGGGGCCAACGTCCTGACTTTC. Amino acids: CATLGIGANVLTF.

V gene TRBV11-3 combines with J gene TRBJ2-3, with a weak D call TRBD1 (6 bases). The CDR3 consists of 14 residues. Germline CDR1 SGHNT, CDR2 YENEEA. Trimming took off 3 bases at V and 2 bases at J, with 9 bases between the two ends. The CDR3 is CASSFGQTTDTQYF. CDR3 DNA: TGTGCCAGCAGCTTTGGACAGACCACAGATACGCAGTATTTT.

V and J are TRBV5-6 and TRBJ1-4, with D perhaps matching TRBD1 (6 bases). Germline V gene data show CDR1 as SGHDT and CDR2 as YYEEEE. The V end lost 4 bases, the J end lost 4 bases, and 17 bases lay between the germline ends. This CDR3 is built from 16 residues. The CDR3 bases are TGTGCCAGCAGCCCAAACCAGGGGCGAAGTAATGAAAAACTGTTTTTT. Translation gives CASSPNQGRSNEKLFF.

The genes are TRBV4-2 and TRBJ1-2; D is undetermined. Trimming took off 4 bases at V and 8 bases at J, with 20 bases between the two ends. The length of the CDR3 is 15 residues. The V gene's germline CDR1 is LGHNA and CDR2 YNFKEQ. CDR3 protein: CASSRDPEAREGYTF. Here the CDR3 DNA reads TGTGCCAGCAGCCGGGATCCGGAAGCTAGGGAGGGCTACACCTTC.

J is TRBJ2-7 and V is TRBV28; possible D gene TRBD1, 6 bases. Germline V gives CDR1 MDHEN, CDR2 SYDVKM. V shed 8 bases and J shed 4 bases, with 12 bases lying between them. The CDR3 is 12 amino acids. The CDR3 loop is CASRQAVYEQYF. The CDR3 DNA reads TGTGCCAGCCGACAGGCGGTGTACGAGCAGTACTTC.

This clonotype showed up just once. The chain combines TRBV21-1 with TRBJ1-2; the table assigns TRBD1, which was not confirmed against the DNA. TRBV21-1 is recorded as a pseudogene. There are 15 residues in the CDR3. The CDR3 coding sequence is TGTGCCAGCAGCTCAGGGGGGGAAACCCTCTATGGCTACACCTTC. Protein: CASSSGGETLYGYTF.

A few counts support this clonotype. The V gene is TRBV4-1, the J gene TRBJ2-5, with 7 bases that match TRBD2. Germline values: CDR1 MGHRA, CDR2 YSYEKL. Trimming at V came to 9 bases and at J to 5 bases, leaving 18 bases not matched to a gene. The CDR3 has 16 residues. The CDR3 sequence: CAREYRDYPTGETQYF. The CDR3 region has the DNA TGCGCCAGGGAGTACCGGGACTACCCAACGGGCGAGACCCAGTACTTC.

This chain joins TRBV20-1 and TRBJ2-4; 7 bases are shared with TRBD2. The CDR3 loop spans 17 amino acids. The germline gives CDR1 DFQATT, CDR2 SNEGSKA (reference sequence). J lost 0 bases, V lost 3 bases, and 11 bases had no gene match. CDR3: CSARELASGVAKNIQYF. The CDR3 DNA reads TGCAGTGCTAGGGAGTTAGCGAGCGGGGTAGCCAAAAACATTCAGTACTTC.

The chain links TRBV27 to TRBJ1-5; D remains unclear. Trimming took 5 bases from V and 1 from J, leaving 15 bases between them. This CDR3 has 16 amino acids. Per the germline V gene, CDR1 is MNHEY and CDR2 is SMNVEV (reference sequence). CDR3 coding DNA: TGTGCCAGCAGTCCCGGGTCCACGGCCAGCAATCAGCCCCAGCATTTT. Its protein product is CASSPGSTASNQPQHF.

The chain joins TRBV29-1 to TRBJ2-3, with D possibly being TRBD1 or TRBD2 (5 bases each). CDR3 length: 14 amino acids. Germline V gene lookup returns CDR1 SQVTM and CDR2 ANQGSEA. V lost 7 bases and J 0 bases, leaving 14 bases between the germline ends. The CDR3 spells CSAPGRPSTDTQYF. The CDR3 nucleotides are TGCAGCGCTCCGGGACGTCCTAGCACAGATACGCAGTATTTT.

The rearrangement joins TRBV30 to TRBJ1-6, with 7 bases aligning to TRBD1. CDR1 GTSNPN and CDR2 SVGIG come from the germline V gene (reference sequence). The V gene end was trimmed by 3 bases and the J gene end by 6 bases; junction bases not matched to a gene: 5. The CDR3 totals 14 residues. CDR3 sequence (DNA): TGTGCCTGGAGCACGACAGGGTCTAATTCACCCCTCCACTTT. Its protein is CAWSTTGSNSPLHF.

The V call is TRBV7-2, the J call TRBJ1-2, with D maybe TRBD1 (5 bases). The CDR3 is 14 residues long. Germline V lookup: CDR1 SGHTA, CDR2 FQGNSA. Trimming stripped 4 bases from V and 4 bases from J, with 13 bases between. The CDR3 protein is CASSSPRDGYGYTF. As DNA, the CDR3 is TGTGCCAGCAGCTCACCGCGGGACGGCTATGGCTACACCTTC.

This clonotype was observed a few times. The chain uses TRBV11-1 and TRBJ2-1; 12 bases are a match to TRBD2. Trimming cost V 5 bases and J 10 bases; bases outside gene matches: 6. The V gene's germline CDR1 is SGHAT and CDR2 FQDESV (reference sequence). This CDR3 has 14 amino acids. The chain's CDR3 is CASSPGLAGLEQFF. CDR3 in DNA: TGTGCCAGCAGCCCCGGACTAGCGGGGCTCGAGCAGTTCTTC.